The entry that follows covers one T cell receptor beta chain sequence. Its antigen is not known. The data belong to a study of cytomegalovirus exposure and HLA in healthy donors. General study findings and limits: Investigators reported 150 to 200 TCR beta chains as tied to cytomegalovirus.

The PCR used 60 Vbeta and 13 Jbeta primers. Under the authors' procedure: Later work found around 80 million unique TCR beta chains, with 9.5 million to 14 million shared. Sequencing was performed with immunoSEQ multiplex PCR; in TCRdb, only in-frame clones are kept and a portion is missing. That table supplies the V and J calls and clone size; D and trimming were determined from the DNA. This sample's table reports approximately 150,000 clones. Nominally healthy donors were sampled, though unrecorded immune exposures were likely. This sequence was found in a woman aged 45-65 years in good health and CMV-seronegative. Material for sequencing was PBMCs.

CDR3 sequence reads: CARSSGCARVTRNTDYSGNTIYF. Here the CDR3 DNA reads TGTGCCAGAAGCTCTGGGTGTGCCCGAGTGACAAGGAACACCGATTACTCTGGAAACACCATATATTTT. The chain is built from TRBV5-3 and TRBJ1-3; D uncertain. TRBV5-3 is flagged as an ORF with uncertain function. V was trimmed by 3 bases and J by 0 bases, leaving 34 bases between them. This CDR3 has 23 residues.